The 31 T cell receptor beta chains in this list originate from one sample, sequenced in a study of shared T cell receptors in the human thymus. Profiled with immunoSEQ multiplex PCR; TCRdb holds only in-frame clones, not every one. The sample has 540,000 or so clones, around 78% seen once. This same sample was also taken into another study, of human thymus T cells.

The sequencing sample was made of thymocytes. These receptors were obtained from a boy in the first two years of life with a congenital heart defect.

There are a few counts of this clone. CDR3 protein: CASSHPGLADNEQFF. In DNA form, the CDR3 reads TGCGCCAGCAGCCACCCGGGACTAGCGGACAATGAGCAGTTCTTC. The V call is TRBV4-3, the J call TRBJ2-1, with TRBD2 matching 11 bases. The J segment lost 5 bases and the V segment lost 3 bases, leaving 3 bases of the junction unmatched. The CDR3 sequence is 15 residues long. Looked up from germline, CDR1 is LGHNA and CDR2 is YSLEER.

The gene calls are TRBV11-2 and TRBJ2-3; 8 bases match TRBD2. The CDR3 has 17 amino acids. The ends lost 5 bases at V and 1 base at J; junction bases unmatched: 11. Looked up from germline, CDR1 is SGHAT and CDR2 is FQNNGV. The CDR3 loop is CASSRSTREGCTDTQYF. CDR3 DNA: TGTGCCAGCAGCCGATCGACACGGGAGGGCTGCACAGATACGCAGTATTTT.

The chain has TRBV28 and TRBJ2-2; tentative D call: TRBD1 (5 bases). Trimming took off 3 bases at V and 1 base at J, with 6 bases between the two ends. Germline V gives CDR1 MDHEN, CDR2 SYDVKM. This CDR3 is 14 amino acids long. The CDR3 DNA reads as TGTGCCAGCAGTTTCAGGGTGAACACCGGGGAGCTGTTTTTT. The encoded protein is CASSFRVNTGELFF.

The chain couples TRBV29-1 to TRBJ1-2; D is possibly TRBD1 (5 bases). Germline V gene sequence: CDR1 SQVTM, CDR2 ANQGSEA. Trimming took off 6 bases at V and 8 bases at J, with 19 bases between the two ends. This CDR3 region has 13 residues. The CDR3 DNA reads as TGCAGCGTCGCGACAGAGCTCCTGGGGGGCTACACCTTC. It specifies CSVATELLGGYTF.

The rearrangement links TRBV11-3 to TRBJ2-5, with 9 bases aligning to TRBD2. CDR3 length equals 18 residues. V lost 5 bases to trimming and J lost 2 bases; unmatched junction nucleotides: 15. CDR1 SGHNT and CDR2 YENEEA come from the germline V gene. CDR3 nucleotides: TGTGCCAGCAGCCCCAAGGGTGTAGCGGGAGATGGTCAAGAGACCCAGTACTTC. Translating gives CASSPKGVAGDGQETQYF. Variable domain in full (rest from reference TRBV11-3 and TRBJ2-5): EAGVVQSPRYKIIEKKQPVAFWCNPISGHNTLYWYLQNLGQGPELLIRYENEEAVDDSQLPKDRFSAERLKGVDSTLKIQPAELGDSAVYLCASSPKGVAGDGQETQYFGPGTRLLVL.

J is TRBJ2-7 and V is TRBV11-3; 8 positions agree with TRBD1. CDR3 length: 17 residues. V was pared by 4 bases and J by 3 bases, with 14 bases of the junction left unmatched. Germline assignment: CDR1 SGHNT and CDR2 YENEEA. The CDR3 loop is CASSYDPGDRMGYEQYF. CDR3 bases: TGTGCCAGCAGCTACGACCCCGGGGACAGGATGGGCTACGAGCAGTACTTC.

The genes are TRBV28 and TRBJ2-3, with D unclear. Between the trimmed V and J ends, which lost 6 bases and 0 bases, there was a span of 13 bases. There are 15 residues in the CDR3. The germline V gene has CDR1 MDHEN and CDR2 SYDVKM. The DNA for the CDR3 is TGTGCCAGCAGCCCCAAAAGCCGTAGCACAGATACGCAGTATTTT. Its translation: CASSPKSRSTDTQYF.

In DNA, the CDR3 is TGTGCCAGCAGCTCTTTACGGACAGACACAGATACGCAGTATTTT. Residues: CASSSLRTDTDTQYF. This sequence joins TRBV7-2 and TRBJ2-3; a weak D match, TRBD1 (6 bases). From germline, CDR1 is SGHTA and CDR2 FQGNSA. Trimming stripped 4 bases from V and 2 bases from J, with 13 bases between. This CDR3 contains 15 residues.

The CDR3 coding sequence is TGTGCCAGCAGCCCCGGGACTAGCGGGAGTGGGGGTGGCGGCGAGCAGTACTTC. Encoded protein: CASSPGTSGSGGGGEQYF. This chain uses TRBV9 with TRBJ2-7; the match to TRBD2 covers 14 bases. The J segment lost 6 bases and the V segment lost 4 bases, leaving 15 bases of the junction unmatched. Germline CDR1 SGDLS, CDR2 YYNGEE. The CDR3 is 18 amino acids.

CDR3: CASTPGIAGGYEQYF. CDR3 nucleotide sequence: TGTGCCAGCACCCCCGGAATAGCGGGAGGCTACGAGCAGTACTTC. V usage is TRBV6-6 and J usage is TRBJ2-7; TRBD2 matches at 10 bases. The V segment lost 7 bases and the J segment 3 bases; nucleotides outside the gene matches: 9. This CDR3 contains 15 residues. The V gene's germline CDR1 is MNHNY and CDR2 SVGAGI (reference sequence).

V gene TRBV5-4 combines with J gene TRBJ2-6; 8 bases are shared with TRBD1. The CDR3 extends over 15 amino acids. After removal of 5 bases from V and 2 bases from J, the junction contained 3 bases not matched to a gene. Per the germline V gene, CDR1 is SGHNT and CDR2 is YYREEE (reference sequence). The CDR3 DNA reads TGTGCCAGCAGTTCACAGGGGGCTGGGGCCAACGTCCTGACTTTC. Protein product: CASSSQGAGANVLTF.

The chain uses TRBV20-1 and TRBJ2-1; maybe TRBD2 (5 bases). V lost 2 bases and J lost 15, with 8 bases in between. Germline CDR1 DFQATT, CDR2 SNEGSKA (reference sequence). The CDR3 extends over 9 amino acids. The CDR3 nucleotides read TGCAGTGCTAGAAAGGCGGGGTTCTTC. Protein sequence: CSARKAGFF.

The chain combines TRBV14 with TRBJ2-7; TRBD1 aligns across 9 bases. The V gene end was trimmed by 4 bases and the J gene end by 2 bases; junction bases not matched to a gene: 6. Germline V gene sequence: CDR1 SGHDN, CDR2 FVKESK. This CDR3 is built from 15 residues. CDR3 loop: CASSPRQGDPYEQYF. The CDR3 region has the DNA TGTGCCAGCAGCCCAAGACAGGGGGACCCCTACGAGCAGTACTTC.

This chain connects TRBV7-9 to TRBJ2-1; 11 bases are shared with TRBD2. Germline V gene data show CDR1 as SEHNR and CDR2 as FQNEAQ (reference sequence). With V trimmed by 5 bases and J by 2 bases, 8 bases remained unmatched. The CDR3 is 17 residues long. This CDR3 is CASSRRLAGIPYNEQFF. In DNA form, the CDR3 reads TGTGCCAGCAGCCGTCGACTAGCGGGAATCCCCTACAATGAGCAGTTCTTC.

CDR3 sequence: CASSDGGRDNEQFF. DNA of the CDR3: TGTGCCAGCAGTGACGGCGGGAGGGACAATGAGCAGTTCTTC. The rearrangement links TRBV2 to TRBJ2-1; 9 nucleotides agree with TRBD2. With 3 bases clipped from V and 5 bases from J, the junction kept 2 bases outside the gene matches. Germline V gene lookup returns CDR1 SNHLY and CDR2 FYNNEI. The CDR3 loop spans 14 amino acids.

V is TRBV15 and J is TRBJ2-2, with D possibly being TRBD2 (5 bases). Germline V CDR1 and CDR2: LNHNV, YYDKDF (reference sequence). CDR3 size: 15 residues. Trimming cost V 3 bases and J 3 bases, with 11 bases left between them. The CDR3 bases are TGTGCCACCAGCAGCTGGCGGAGGCACACCGGGGAGCTGTTTTTT. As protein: CATSSWRRHTGELFF.

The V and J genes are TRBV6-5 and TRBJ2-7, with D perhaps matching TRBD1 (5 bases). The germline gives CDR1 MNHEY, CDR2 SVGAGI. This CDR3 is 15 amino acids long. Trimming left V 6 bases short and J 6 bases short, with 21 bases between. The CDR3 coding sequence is TGTGCCAGCAGCCTGGCCGGGCTAGGGGAAGGCGAGCAGTACTTC. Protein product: CASSLAGLGEGEQYF.

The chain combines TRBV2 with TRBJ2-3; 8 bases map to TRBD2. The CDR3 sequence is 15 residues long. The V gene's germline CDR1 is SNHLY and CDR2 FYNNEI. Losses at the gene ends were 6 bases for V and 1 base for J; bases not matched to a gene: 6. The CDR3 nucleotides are TGTGCCAGCAGCCCCGGGACTAGGGGCACAGATACGCAGTATTTT. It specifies CASSPGTRGTDTQYF. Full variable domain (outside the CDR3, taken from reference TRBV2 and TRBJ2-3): EPEVTQTPSHQVTQMGQEVILRCVPISNHLYFYWYRQILGQKVEFLVSFYNNEISEKSEIFDDQFSVERPDGSNFTLKIRSTKLEDSAMYFCASSPGTRGTDTQYFGPGTRLTVL.

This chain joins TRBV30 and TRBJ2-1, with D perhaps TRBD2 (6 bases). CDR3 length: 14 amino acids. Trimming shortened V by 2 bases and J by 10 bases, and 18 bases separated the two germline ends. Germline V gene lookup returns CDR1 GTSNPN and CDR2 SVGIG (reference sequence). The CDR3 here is CAWSSASARGEQFF. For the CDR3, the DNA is TGTGCCTGGAGTTCGGCTAGCGCCAGAGGGGAGCAGTTCTTC.

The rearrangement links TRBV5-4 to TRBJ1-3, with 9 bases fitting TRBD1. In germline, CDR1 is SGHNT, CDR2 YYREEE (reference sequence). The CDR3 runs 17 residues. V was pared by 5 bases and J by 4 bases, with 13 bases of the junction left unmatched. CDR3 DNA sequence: TGTGCCAGCAGGAAAGAGCTACAGGGGGCGAACGGAAACACCATATATTTT. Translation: CASRKELQGANGNTIYF.

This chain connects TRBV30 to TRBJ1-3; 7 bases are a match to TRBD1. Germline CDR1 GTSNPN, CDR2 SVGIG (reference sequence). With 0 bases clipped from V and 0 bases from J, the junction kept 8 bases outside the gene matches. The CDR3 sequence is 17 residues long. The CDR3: CAWSVWDSLNSGNTIYF. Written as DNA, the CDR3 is TGTGCCTGGAGTGTCTGGGACAGCCTTAACTCTGGAAACACCATATATTTT.

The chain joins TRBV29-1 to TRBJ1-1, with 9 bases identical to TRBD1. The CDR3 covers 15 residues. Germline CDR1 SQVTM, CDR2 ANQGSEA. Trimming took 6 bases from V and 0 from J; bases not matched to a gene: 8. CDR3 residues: CSVPGTGTMNTEAFF. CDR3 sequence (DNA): TGCAGCGTCCCTGGGACAGGGACCATGAACACTGAAGCTTTCTTT. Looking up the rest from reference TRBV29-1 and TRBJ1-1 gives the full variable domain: SAVISQKPSRDICQRGTSLTIQCQVDSQVTMMFWYRQQPGQSLTLIATANQGSEATYESGFVIDKFPISRPNLTFSTLTVSNMSPEDSSIYLCSVPGTGTMNTEAFFGQGTRLTVV.

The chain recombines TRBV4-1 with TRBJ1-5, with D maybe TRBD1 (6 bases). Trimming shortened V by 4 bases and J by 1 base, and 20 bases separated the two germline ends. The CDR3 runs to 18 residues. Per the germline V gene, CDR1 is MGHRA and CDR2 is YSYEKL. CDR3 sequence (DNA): TGCGCCAGCAGCCGAAAGGGTTGGGGGAGGGGGAGCAATCAGCCCCAGCATTTT. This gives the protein CASSRKGWGRGSNQPQHF.

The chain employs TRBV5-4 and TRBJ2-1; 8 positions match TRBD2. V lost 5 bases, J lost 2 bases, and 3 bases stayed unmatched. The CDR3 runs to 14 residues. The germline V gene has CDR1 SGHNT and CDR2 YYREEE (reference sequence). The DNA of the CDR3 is TGTGCCAGCAGTAGCGGGACCACCTACAATGAGCAGTTCTTC. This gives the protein CASSSGTTYNEQFF.

This chain's CDR3 is CASSPDYPTYNEQFF. The CDR3 DNA reads TGTGCCAGCTCACCGGACTACCCCACCTACAATGAGCAGTTCTTC. J is TRBJ2-1 and V is TRBV18, with a weak D call TRBD2 (6 bases). The CDR3 loop spans 15 amino acids. Germline V lookup: CDR1 KGHSH, CDR2 LQKENI. Trimming stripped 3 bases from V and 2 bases from J, with 11 bases between.

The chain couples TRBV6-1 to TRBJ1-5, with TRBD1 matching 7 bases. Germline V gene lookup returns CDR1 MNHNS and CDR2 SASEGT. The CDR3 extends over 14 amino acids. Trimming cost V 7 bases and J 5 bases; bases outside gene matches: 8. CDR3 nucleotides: TGTGCCAGCACAAAACAGGGGAATGATCAGCCCCAGCATTTT. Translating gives CASTKQGNDQPQHF.

In DNA, the CDR3 is TGTGCCAGCAGCGCAACTACTAGCGGGAGGGCCACAGATACGCAGTATTTT. Its translation: CASSATTSGRATDTQYF. The genes are TRBV7-2 and TRBJ2-3; TRBD2 matches 13 bases. The CDR3 is 17 residues long. J lost 2 bases, V lost 5 bases, and 7 bases had no gene match. Germline V gives CDR1 SGHTA, CDR2 FQGNSA.

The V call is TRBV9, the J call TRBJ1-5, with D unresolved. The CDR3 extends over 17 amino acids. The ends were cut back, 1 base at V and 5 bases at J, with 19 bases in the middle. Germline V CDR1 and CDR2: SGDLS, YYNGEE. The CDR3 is CASSVIAGHWSYQPQHF. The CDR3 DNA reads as TGTGCCAGCAGCGTAATTGCGGGCCATTGGTCGTATCAGCCCCAGCATTTT.

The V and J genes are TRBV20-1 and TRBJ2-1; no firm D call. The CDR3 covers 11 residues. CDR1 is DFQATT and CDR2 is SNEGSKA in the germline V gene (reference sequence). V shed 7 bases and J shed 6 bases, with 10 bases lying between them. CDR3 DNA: TGCAGTGTACGCAAGCTCAATGAGCAGTTCTTC. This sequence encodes CSVRKLNEQFF.

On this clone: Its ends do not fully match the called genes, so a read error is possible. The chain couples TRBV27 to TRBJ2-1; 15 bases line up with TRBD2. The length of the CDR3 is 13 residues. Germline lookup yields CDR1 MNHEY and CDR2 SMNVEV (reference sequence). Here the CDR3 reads CASSSWTSGRVLF. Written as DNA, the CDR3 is TGTGCCAGCAGTTCATGGACTAGCGGGAGGGTGCTCTTC.

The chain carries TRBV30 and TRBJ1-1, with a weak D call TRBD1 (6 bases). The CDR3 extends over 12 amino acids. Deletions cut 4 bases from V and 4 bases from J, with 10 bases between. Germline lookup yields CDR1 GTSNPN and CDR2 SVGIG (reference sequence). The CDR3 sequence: CAWNGGGTEAFF. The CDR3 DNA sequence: TGTGCCTGGAATGGGGGCGGCACTGAAGCTTTCTTT. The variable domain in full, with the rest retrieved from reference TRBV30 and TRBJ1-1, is SQTIHQWPATLVQPVGSPLSLECTVEGTSNPNLYWYRQAAGRGLQLLFYSVGIGQISSEVPQNLSASRPQDRQFILSSKKLLLSDSGFYLCAWNGGGTEAFFGQGTRLTVV.